Listed below are T cell receptor beta chains from one sample, sequenced in a study of T cell responses to AZD1222 COVID-19 vaccine. This table comes from immunoSEQ multiplex PCR, and its TCRdb copy is limited to in-frame clones, with some not included. The sample shows about 180,000 clones, almost 90% of them seen only once. The sample here was peripheral blood, taken 28 days after the second AZD1222 dose. The receptors were gathered from an adult who received the AZD1222 COVID-19 vaccine. Each CDR3 is given with its conserved first and last residue. D genes are given only for firm matches. Rows give clone size only sometimes, using once, few, many, or a class for an expanded clone.

d_call,clone_size,v_call,j_call,cdr3_aa,cdr3_nt
NA,NA,TRBV7-2,TRBJ2-7,CASSPGREGQYF,TGTGCCAGCAGCCCCGGCAGGGAAGGGCAGTACTTC
NA,NA,TRBV30,TRBJ2-7,CAWSVGYEQYF,TGTGCCTGGAGTGTGGGATACGAGCAGTACTTC
TRBD2,NA,TRBV4-2,TRBJ2-2,CASSPSGGLVSGELFF,TGTGCCAGCAGCCCTAGCGGGGGCCTCGTTTCCGGGGAGCTGTTTTTT
NA,NA,TRBV6-5,TRBJ1-3,CASSYARAGSGNTIYF,TGTGCCAGCAGTTACGCACGGGCAGGGTCTGGAAACACCATATATTTT
NA,NA,TRBV3-1/TRBV3-2,TRBJ1-5,CASSQDLRGTQPQHF,TGTGCCAGCAGCCAAGATCTTCGTGGTACTCAGCCCCAGCATTTT
TRBD1,few,TRBV7-8,TRBJ2-7,CASSLDGTGNADEQYF,TGTGCCAGCAGCTTAGATGGGACAGGGAACGCAGACGAGCAGTACTTC
TRBD2,NA,TRBV7-3,TRBJ2-1,CASSSVAPTSGRATEQFF,TGTGCCAGCAGCTCCGTAGCACCGACTAGCGGGCGAGCTACCGAGCAGTTCTTC
NA,NA,TRBV11-2,TRBJ2-3,CASSLVGQSTDTQYF,TGTGCCAGCAGCTTAGTCGGACAAAGCACAGATACGCAGTATTTT
NA,NA,TRBV5-8,TRBJ1-1,CASRSRTRNTEAFF,TGTGCCAGCAGAAGTCGGACCAGGAACACTGAAGCTTTCTTT
NA,NA,TRBV6-5,TRBJ1-5,CASSYKGQDQPQHF,TGTGCCAGCAGTTATAAGGGCCAAGATCAGCCCCAGCATTTT
NA,NA,TRBV19,TRBJ2-3,CASSSPIAPYTQYF,TGTGCCAGTAGTTCCCCCATTGCTCCCTATACGCAGTATTTT
TRBD1,NA,TRBV20-1,TRBJ1-5,CSASSTGGLDQPQHF,TGCAGTGCTAGTTCTACAGGGGGCCTCGATCAGCCCCAGCATTTT
TRBD1,NA,TRBV5-1,TRBJ1-4,CASSLGDRAAKLFF,TGCGCCAGCAGCTTGGGGGACAGGGCCGCAAAACTGTTTTTT
NA,NA,TRBV19,TRBJ2-7,CASRLTAGPSYEQYF,TGTGCCAGTAGGTTAACGGCAGGGCCGTCCTACGAGCAGTACTTC
NA,NA,TRBV28,TRBJ1-1,CASNRAGRSPAEAFF,TGTGCCAGCAATAGGGCCGGGAGGTCCCCGGCTGAAGCTTTCTTT
NA,NA,TRBV4-3,TRBJ2-1,CASSQDVLGGSPVNEQFF,TGCGCCAGCAGCCAAGATGTGCTTGGGGGAAGCCCGGTCAATGAGCAGTTCTTC
NA,few,TRBV4-1,TRBJ1-4,CASRQREGSGEKLFF,TGCGCCAGCAGACAGCGTGAAGGGTCAGGAGAAAAACTGTTTTTT
NA,NA,TRBV19,TRBJ1-2,CASSHLGRGEVGYTF,TGTGCCAGTAGTCATCTGGGCAGGGGAGAGGTTGGCTACACCTTC
NA,NA,TRBV7-3,TRBJ2-1,CASSSLTGPKQFF,TGTGCCAGCAGCTCTCTGACTGGGCCAAAGCAGTTCTTC
TRBD1,NA,TRBV5-6,TRBJ1-2,CASSTMTGRTNYGYTF,TGTGCCAGCAGCACAATGACAGGGAGGACGAACTATGGCTACACCTTC
NA,NA,TRBV6-1,TRBJ1-5,CASSEVSSVQPQHF,TGTGCCAGCAGTGAAGTTTCCTCCGTGCAGCCCCAGCATTTT
TRBD1,once,TRBV7-3,TRBJ1-2,CASSSYRGQGYTF,TGTGCCAGCAGCTCCTACAGGGGGCAAGGCTACACCTTC
TRBD1,NA,TRBV7-3,TRBJ1-3,CASSLDRANTIYF,TGTGCCAGCAGCTTGGACAGGGCGAACACCATATATTTT
NA,once,TRBV5-1,TRBJ1-2,CASSPGTAANYGYTF,TGCGCCAGCAGCCCCGGGACGGCAGCTAACTATGGCTACACCTTC
NA,NA,TRBV29-1,TRBJ1-2,CSVAAGAGYTF,TGCAGCGTTGCTGCAGGGGCCGGCTACACCTTC
NA,NA,TRBV6-5,TRBJ1-6,CASSDSRGGNSPLHF,TGTGCCAGCAGTGACTCCAGGGGTGGGAATTCACCCCTCCACTTT
NA,NA,TRBV10-2,TRBJ1-1,CASSSAVEAFF,TGCGCCAGCAGCAGCGCCGTTGAAGCTTTCTTT
NA,few,TRBV10-3,TRBJ1-6,CAIGGTADSPLHF,TGTGCCATCGGGGGGACGGCTGATTCACCCCTCCACTTT
TRBD2,NA,TRBV2,TRBJ2-5,CASKGRGWGQETQYF,TGTGCCAGCAAGGGGAGGGGATGGGGGCAAGAGACCCAGTACTTC
NA,NA,TRBV18,TRBJ2-2,CASSPSSTGELFF,TGTGCCAGCTCACCCTCTAGCACCGGGGAGCTGTTTTTT
NA,NA,TRBV10-2,TRBJ2-6,CASGANVLTF,TGCGCCTCTGGGGCCAACGTCCTGACTTTC
NA,NA,TRBV3-1/TRBV3-2,TRBJ2-2,CASSQFVAGELFF,TGTGCCAGCAGCCAGTTCGTGGCCGGGGAGCTGTTTTTT
NA,NA,TRBV9,TRBJ1-4,CASSVGGANEKLFF,TGTGCCAGCAGCGTAGGAGGGGCTAATGAAAAACTGTTTTTT
NA,NA,TRBV28,TRBJ2-2,CASSRSNSGTGELFF,TGTGCCAGCAGTCGCAGCAATTCGGGCACCGGGGAGCTGTTTTTT
TRBD1,NA,TRBV7-3,TRBJ2-2,CASSVTGTGELFF,TGTGCCAGCAGCGTGACAGGGACCGGGGAGCTGTTTTTT
NA,few,TRBV4-1,TRBJ1-3,CASSQDERQGMRNTIYF,TGCGCCAGCAGCCAAGATGAACGGCAGGGCATGAGAAACACCATATATTTT
NA,NA,TRBV19,TRBJ2-3,CASSTLADTQYF,TGTGCCAGTAGTACCCTAGCAGATACGCAGTATTTT
NA,NA,TRBV5-5,TRBJ2-7,CASSLVYGGDYEQYF,TGTGCCAGCAGCTTGGTGTATGGCGGTGATTACGAGCAGTACTTC
NA,NA,TRBV5-1,TRBJ1-1,CASSPRSRETEAFF,TGCGCCAGCAGCCCTCGAAGCCGAGAAACTGAAGCTTTCTTT
NA,NA,TRBV29-1,TRBJ1-4,CSVEAGPNEKLFF,TGCAGCGTTGAAGCGGGGCCTAATGAAAAACTGTTTTTT
NA,once,TRBV29-1,TRBJ1-1,CSVTGTLDTEAFF,TGCAGCGTAACCGGGACACTAGACACTGAAGCTTTCTTT
NA,NA,TRBV6-5,TRBJ1-1,CATRRHDSEAFF,TGTGCCACCCGCCGTCACGACTCTGAAGCTTTCTTT
NA,once,TRBV2,TRBJ1-5,CASSDSHSNQPQHF,TGTGCCAGCAGTGACAGCCATAGCAATCAGCCCCAGCATTTT
NA,NA,TRBV19,TRBJ1-2,CASSLGGPQTF,TGTGCCAGTAGCCTCGGGGGGCCCCAAACCTTC
NA,few,TRBV6-5,TRBJ1-1,CASSTDTWNTEAFF,TGTGCCAGCAGTACCGACACCTGGAACACTGAAGCTTTCTTT
NA,NA,TRBV9,TRBJ2-7,CASSLNQGAEQYF,TGTGCCAGCAGCCTTAATCAGGGCGCTGAGCAGTACTTC
NA,NA,TRBV29-1,TRBJ1-1,CSVVKQGRDTEAFF,TGCAGCGTTGTTAAACAGGGAAGGGACACTGAAGCTTTCTTT
NA,NA,TRBV12-3/TRBV12-4,TRBJ2-7,CASGRIDYEQYF,TGTGCCAGTGGGAGAATTGACTACGAGCAGTACTTC
TRBD1,NA,TRBV28,TRBJ1-5,CASSPKDRISNQPQHF,TGTGCCAGCAGCCCTAAGGACAGGATTAGCAATCAGCCCCAGCATTTT
NA,once,TRBV19,TRBJ1-2,CASSISSPKGYGYTF,TGTGCCAGTAGTATTTCGAGCCCCAAGGGGTATGGCTACACCTTC
NA,NA,TRBV7-2,TRBJ1-2,CASSLALGNYGYTF,TGTGCCAGCAGCTTAGCGCTTGGGAACTATGGCTACACCTTC
NA,NA,TRBV18,TRBJ2-6,CASSPKSSGANVLTF,TGTGCCAGCTCACCTAAATCTTCTGGGGCCAACGTCCTGACTTTC
NA,NA,TRBV30,TRBJ1-2,CAWSGQVVVYGYTF,TGTGCCTGGAGTGGACAGGTAGTCGTCTATGGCTACACCTTC
NA,NA,TRBV24-1,TRBJ2-7,CATSVIHRANSYEQYF,TGTGCCACCAGTGTGATCCATAGGGCAAACTCCTACGAGCAGTACTTC
TRBD1,NA,TRBV7-9,TRBJ2-3,CASSWDSSGGTDTQYF,TGTGCCAGCAGTTGGGACAGTTCCGGCGGCACAGATACGCAGTATTTT